This is a list of T cell receptor beta chains from one sample in a study of blood T cell repertoires in COVID-19. Libraries were prepared by immunoSEQ multiplex PCR; TCRdb keeps only in-frame clonotypes and omits some of them. The table has approximately 100,000 clones, 75% to 85% seen once. The specimen sequenced was peripheral blood. The receptors come from a man between 70 and 80 years old with acute or convalescent COVID-19. Both conserved end residues are part of each CDR3. The D gene is left open where the match is weak. Clone size is not always given. Where it is, it says once, few, many or a class for expanded clones.

>NA|TRBV7-9|TRBJ2-5|14|NA
CASSLVGLVKTQYF
>TRBD1|TRBV24-1|TRBJ1-2|14|NA
CATSARDRVSGYTF
>NA|TRBV4-3|TRBJ2-1|15|NA
CASSQLTNTYNEQFF
>NA|TRBV29-1|TRBJ1-1|14|NA
CSAGRSRENTEAFF
>TRBD1|TRBV5-5|TRBJ1-1|19|NA
CASSLARPPGQAMNTEAFF
>NA|TRBV3-1/TRBV3-2|TRBJ1-6|18|NA
CASSQDVTEINYNSPLHF
>TRBD1|TRBV15|TRBJ2-7|12|few
CATSRDRYEQYF
>TRBD1|TRBV27|TRBJ1-6|19|few
CASSPRQGSVSSYNSPLHF
>TRBD1|TRBV7-2|TRBJ1-1|14|NA
CASRLTGVNTEAFF
>NA|TRBV5-1|TRBJ2-5|12|NA
CASSLNQETQYF
>TRBD1|TRBV9|TRBJ1-6|15|many
CASSTWDRDASPLHF
>NA|TRBV21-1|TRBJ1-2|15|once
CASRQVRGRVYGYTF
>NA|TRBV10-1|TRBJ2-5|11|NA
CASTREETQYF
>NA|TRBV30|TRBJ2-3|15|NA
CAWSVLAVHTDTQYF
>TRBD2|TRBV2|TRBJ2-1|15|few
CASTQGLAGEREQFF
>TRBD1|TRBV18|TRBJ1-3|16|NA
CASSHGQGATGNTIYF
>NA|TRBV19|TRBJ1-1|13|NA
CASSIKGDTEAFF
>NA|TRBV11-2|TRBJ2-1|13|NA
CASRSTGSNEQFF
>NA|TRBV24-1|TRBJ2-1|17|once
CATSDPLAVSSYNEQFF
>TRBD1|TRBV18|TRBJ2-1|15|NA
CASSITGTGDNEQFF